This TCR beta chain was sequenced in a study of human T cells and chemical hapten exposure. The overall study: Affected patients, primarily female, had alopecia areata, totalis or universalis.

Authors' methods: Samples ranged from about 20,000 to 750,000 TCRs, with a median of around 100,000. TCRdb called the RACE reads again in MiXCR, with one record for every CDR3 protein. The V and J calls come from TCRdb's annotation, not from the publication. The sample comprises approximately 84,000 distinct CDR3 sequences, 11% of which are singletons, and around 1.5% rests with the top ten. The time point here: patch test 2, 6 weeks after DPC sensitization. Indicated treatment: therapeutic diphenylcyclopropenone sensitization with weekly scalp DPC. Unmatched junction bases numbered 5, after V lost 2 bases and J lost 10 bases. This CDR3 has 13 residues. Germline-derived CDR1 and CDR2 are KGHSH and LQKENI. This clonotype has at least ten counts.

The source is a man aged 18 to 29 with alopecia areata. Some clones in this sample may be carry-over from other donors' samples. This specimen consisted of whole blood, obtained in connection with sensitization to the hapten diphenylcyclopropenone (DPC). This rearrangement joins TRBV18 to TRBJ2-7; TRBD1 agrees at 10 bases. As DNA, the CDR3 is TGTGCCAGCTCACCATTGACAGGGGGCGAACAGTACTTC. It is translated as CASSPLTGGEQYF.